A few counts support the clone carrying this TCR beta chain. Original processing methods: Reference gene primer amplification gave nucleated cell count estimates. Sequencing was performed with immunoSEQ multiplex PCR; in TCRdb, only in-frame clones are kept and a portion is missing. The DNA was the basis for D and trimming; V, J and clone size are from that table. Of about 200,000 clones in the sample, about 85% were seen once. One Seattle source followed patients from active infection through their disease course. This sample is drawn from a study of blood T cell repertoires in COVID-19. Study information: Sites across the United States, Italy and Spain contributed samples from acute and convalescent COVID-19.

In germline, CDR1 is MNHNS, CDR2 SASEGT. V lost 3 bases and J 1 base, leaving 15 bases between the germline ends. CDR3 length: 16 amino acids. The sequence derives from a man aged 60 to 69 with COVID-19, enrolled during active disease. The rearrangement uses TRBV6-1 and TRBJ1-1; D perhaps matches TRBD1 (5 bases). What was sequenced was peripheral blood. As DNA, the CDR3 is TGTGCCAGCAGTGACCGCAGGTCCGGGGGGAACACTGAAGCTTTCTTT. Protein: CASSDRRSGGNTEAFF.